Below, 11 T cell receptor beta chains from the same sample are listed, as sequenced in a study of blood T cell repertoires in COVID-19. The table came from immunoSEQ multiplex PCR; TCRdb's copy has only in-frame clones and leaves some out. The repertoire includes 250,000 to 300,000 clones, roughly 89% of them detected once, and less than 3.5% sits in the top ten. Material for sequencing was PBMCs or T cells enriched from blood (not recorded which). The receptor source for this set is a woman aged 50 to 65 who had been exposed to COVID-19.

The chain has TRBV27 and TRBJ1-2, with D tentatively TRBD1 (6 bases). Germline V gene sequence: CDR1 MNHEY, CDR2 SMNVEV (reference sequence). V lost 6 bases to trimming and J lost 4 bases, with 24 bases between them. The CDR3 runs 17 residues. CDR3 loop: CASSTRGSESLFYGYTF. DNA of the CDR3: TGTGCCAGCAGCACCAGGGGCTCTGAGTCCCTATTCTATGGCTACACCTTC.

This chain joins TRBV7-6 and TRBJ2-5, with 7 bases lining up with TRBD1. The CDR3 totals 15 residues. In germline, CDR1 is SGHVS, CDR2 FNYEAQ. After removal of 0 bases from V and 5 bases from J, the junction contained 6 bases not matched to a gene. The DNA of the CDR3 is TGTGCCAGCAGCTTAGCGGGGACAGTATATGAGACCCAGTACTTC. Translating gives CASSLAGTVYETQYF.

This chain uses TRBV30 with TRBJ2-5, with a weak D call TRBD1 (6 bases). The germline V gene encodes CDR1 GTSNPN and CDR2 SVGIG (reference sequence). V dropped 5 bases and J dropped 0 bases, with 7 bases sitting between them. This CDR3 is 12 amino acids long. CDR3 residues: CAWDRYQETQYF. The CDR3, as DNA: TGTGCCTGGGACAGGTACCAAGAGACCCAGTACTTC.

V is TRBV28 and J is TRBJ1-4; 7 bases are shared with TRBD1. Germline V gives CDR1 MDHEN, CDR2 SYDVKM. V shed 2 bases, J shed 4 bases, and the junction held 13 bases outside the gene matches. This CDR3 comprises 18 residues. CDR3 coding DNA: TGTGCCAGCAGTTTAGCCCGACAGGGAGTCGGGAATAATGAAAAACTGTTTTTT. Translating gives CASSLARQGVGNNEKLFF.

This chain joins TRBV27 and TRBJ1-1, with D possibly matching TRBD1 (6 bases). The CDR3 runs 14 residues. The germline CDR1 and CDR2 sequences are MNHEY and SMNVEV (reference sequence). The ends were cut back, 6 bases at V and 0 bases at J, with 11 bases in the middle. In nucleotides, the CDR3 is TGTGCCAGCAGACAGGGACCGATGAACACTGAAGCTTTCTTT. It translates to CASRQGPMNTEAFF.

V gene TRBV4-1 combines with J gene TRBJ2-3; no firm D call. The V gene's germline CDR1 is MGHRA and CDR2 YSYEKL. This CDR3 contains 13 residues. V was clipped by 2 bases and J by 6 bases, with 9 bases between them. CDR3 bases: TGCGCCAGCAGCCAACAGGTTACGGATACGCAGTATTTT. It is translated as CASSQQVTDTQYF.

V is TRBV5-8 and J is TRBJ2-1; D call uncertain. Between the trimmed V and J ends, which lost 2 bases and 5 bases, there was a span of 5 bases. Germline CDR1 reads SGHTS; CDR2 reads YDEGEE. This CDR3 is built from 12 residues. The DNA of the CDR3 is TGTGCCAGCAGCTTCCCCAACAATGAGCAGTTCTTC. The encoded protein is CASSFPNNEQFF. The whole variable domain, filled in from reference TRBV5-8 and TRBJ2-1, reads EAGVTQSPTHLIKTRGQQATLRCSPISGHTSVYWYQQALGLGLQFLLWYDEGEERNRGNFPPRFSGRQFPNYSSELNVNALELEDSALYLCASSFPNNEQFFGPGTRLTVL.

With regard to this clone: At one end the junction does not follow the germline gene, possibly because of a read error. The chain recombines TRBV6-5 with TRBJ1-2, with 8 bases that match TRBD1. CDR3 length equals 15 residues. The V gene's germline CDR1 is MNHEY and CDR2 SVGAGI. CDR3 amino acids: CASSPPGGFGYGYTF. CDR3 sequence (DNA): TGTGCTAGCAGCCCGCCAGGGGGCTTTGGCTATGGCTACACCTTC.

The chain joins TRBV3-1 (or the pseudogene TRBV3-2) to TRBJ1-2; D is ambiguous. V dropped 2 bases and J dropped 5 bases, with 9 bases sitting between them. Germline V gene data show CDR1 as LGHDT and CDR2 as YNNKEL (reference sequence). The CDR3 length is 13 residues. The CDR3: CASSQTPKYGYTF. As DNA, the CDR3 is TGTGCCAGCAGCCAAACACCAAAATATGGCTACACCTTC.

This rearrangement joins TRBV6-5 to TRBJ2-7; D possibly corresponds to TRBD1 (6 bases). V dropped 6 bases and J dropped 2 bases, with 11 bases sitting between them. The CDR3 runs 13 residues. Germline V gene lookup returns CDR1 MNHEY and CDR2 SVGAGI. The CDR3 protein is CASSGQPPYEQYF. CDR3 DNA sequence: TGTGCCAGCAGCGGACAGCCTCCCTACGAGCAGTACTTC.

Here the CDR3 reads CASSLRGSGYSNQPQHF. The CDR3 coding sequence is TGTGCCAGCAGCTTAAGGGGCAGTGGCTATAGCAATCAGCCCCAGCATTTT. The chain is built from TRBV5-6 and TRBJ1-5, with D maybe TRBD1 (5 bases). Deletions cut 2 bases from V and 0 bases from J, with 15 bases between. The CDR3 loop spans 17 amino acids. CDR1 is SGHDT and CDR2 is YYEEEE in the germline V gene.